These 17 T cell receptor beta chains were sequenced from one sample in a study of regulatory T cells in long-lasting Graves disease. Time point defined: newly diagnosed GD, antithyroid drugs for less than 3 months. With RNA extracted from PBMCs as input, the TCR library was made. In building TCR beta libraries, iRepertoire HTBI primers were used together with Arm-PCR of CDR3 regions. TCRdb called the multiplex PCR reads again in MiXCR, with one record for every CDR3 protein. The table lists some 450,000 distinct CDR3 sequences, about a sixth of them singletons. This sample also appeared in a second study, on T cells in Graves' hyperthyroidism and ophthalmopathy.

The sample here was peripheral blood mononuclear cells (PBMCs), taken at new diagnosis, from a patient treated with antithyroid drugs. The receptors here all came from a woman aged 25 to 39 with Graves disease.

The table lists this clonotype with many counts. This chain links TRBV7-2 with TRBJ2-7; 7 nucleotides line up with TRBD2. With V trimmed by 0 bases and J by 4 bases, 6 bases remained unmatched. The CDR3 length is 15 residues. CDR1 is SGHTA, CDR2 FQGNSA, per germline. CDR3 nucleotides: TGTGCCAGCAGCTTAGCGACGGGAGGCTCATACGAGCAGTACTTC. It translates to CASSLATGGSYEQYF.

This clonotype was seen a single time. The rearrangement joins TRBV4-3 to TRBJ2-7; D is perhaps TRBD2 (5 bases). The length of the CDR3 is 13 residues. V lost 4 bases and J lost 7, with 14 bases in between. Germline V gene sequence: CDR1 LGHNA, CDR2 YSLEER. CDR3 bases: TGCGCCAGCAGCCTCACTAGGTACAATGAGCAGTACTTC. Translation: CASSLTRYNEQYF.

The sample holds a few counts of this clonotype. The CDR3 DNA follows: TGTGCCAGCAGTTTAATTCTCGGTCCTCCAGGGGGCGCGAATGGCTACACCTTC. Amino acid sequence: CASSLILGPPGGANGYTF. This chain links TRBV28 with TRBJ1-2; 8 bases match TRBD1. The CDR3 extends over 18 amino acids. Per the germline V gene, CDR1 is MDHEN and CDR2 is SYDVKM. V gave up 2 bases and J gave up 6 bases; unmatched junction bases: 17.

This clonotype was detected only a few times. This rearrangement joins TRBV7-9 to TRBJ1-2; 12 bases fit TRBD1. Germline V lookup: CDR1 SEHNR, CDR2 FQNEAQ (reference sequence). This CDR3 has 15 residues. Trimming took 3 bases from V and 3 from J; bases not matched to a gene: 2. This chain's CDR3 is CASSFGTGGHYGYTF. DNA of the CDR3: TGTGCCAGCAGCTTTGGGACAGGGGGCCACTATGGCTACACCTTC.

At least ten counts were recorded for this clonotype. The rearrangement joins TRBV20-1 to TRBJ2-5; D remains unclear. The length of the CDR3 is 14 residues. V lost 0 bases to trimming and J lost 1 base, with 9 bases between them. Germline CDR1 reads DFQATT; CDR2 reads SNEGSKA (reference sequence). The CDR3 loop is CSAREGIVQETQYF. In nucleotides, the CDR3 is TGCAGTGCTAGAGAAGGGATCGTCCAAGAGACCCAGTACTTC.

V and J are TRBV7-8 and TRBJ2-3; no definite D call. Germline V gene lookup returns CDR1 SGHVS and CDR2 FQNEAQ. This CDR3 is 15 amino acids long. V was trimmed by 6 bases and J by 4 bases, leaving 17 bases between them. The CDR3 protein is CASSPILGPPDTQYF. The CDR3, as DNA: TGTGCCAGCAGTCCAATTCTCGGGCCCCCAGATACGCAGTATTTT.

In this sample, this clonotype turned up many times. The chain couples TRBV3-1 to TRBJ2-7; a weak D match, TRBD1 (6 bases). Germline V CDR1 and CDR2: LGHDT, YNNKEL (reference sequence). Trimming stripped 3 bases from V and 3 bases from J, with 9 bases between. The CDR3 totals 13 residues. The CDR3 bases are TGTGCCAGCAGCCAGACGACAGGCTACGAGCAGTACTTC. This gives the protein CASSQTTGYEQYF.

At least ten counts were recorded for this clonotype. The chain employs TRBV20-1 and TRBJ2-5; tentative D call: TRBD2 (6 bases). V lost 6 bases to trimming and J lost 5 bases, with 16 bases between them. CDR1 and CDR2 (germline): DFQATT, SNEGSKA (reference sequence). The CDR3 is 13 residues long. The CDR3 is CSAPGPGEETQYF. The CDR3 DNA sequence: TGCAGTGCCCCTGGACCGGGGGAGGAGACCCAGTACTTC.

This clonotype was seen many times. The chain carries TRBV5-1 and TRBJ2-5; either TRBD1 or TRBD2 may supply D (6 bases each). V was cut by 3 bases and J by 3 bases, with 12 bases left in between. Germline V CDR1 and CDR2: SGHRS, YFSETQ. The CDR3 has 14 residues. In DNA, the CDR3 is TGCGCCAGCAGCTGGGGGCCGGGGGAAGAGACCCAGTACTTC. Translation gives CASSWGPGEETQYF.

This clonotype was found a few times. DNA of the CDR3: TGTGCCAGCAGTTGGAGGACAGGGGGCATCAATGAGCAGTTCTTC. Its translation is CASSWRTGGINEQFF. The chain carries TRBV6-2 or TRBV6-3 and TRBJ2-1, with 11 bases aligning to TRBD1. This CDR3 has 15 residues. CDR1 and CDR2 (germline): MNHEY, SVGEGT. V lost 4 bases to trimming and J lost 6 bases; unmatched junction nucleotides: 5.

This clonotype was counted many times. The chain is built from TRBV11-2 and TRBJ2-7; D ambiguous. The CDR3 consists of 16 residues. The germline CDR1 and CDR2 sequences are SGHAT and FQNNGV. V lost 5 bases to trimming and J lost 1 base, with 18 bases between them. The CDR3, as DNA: TGTGCCAGCAGCAAACTACCGAACAGTGAATCCTACGAGCAGTACTTC. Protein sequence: CASSKLPNSESYEQYF.

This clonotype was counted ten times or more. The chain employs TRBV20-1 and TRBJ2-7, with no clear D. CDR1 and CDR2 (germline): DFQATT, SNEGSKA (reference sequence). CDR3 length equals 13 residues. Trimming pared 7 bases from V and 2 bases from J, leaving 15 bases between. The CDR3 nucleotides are TGCAGTGTCAAACGGCCTTCCACCTACGAGCAGTACTTC. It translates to CSVKRPSTYEQYF.

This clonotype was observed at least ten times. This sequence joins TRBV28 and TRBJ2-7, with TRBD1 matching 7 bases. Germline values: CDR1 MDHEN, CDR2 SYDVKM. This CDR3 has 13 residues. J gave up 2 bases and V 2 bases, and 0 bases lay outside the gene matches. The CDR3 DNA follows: TGTGCCAGCAGTTTAAGGGGGCCCTACGAGCAGTACTTC. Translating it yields CASSLRGPYEQYF. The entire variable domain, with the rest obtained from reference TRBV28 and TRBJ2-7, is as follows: DVKVTQSSRYLVKRTGEKVFLECVQDMDHENMFWYRQDPGLGLRLIYFSYDVKMKEKGDIPEGYSVSREKKERFSLILESASTNQTSMYLCASSLRGPYEQYFGPGTRLTVT.

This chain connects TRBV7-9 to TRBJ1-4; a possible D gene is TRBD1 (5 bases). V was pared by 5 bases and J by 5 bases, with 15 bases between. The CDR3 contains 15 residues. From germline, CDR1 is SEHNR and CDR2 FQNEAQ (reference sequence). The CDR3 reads CASSPLLGGNEKLFF. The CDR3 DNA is TGTGCCAGCAGCCCGTTATTGGGGGGGAATGAAAAACTGTTTTTT. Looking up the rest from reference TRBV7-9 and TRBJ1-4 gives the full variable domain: DTGVSQNPRHKITKRGQNVTFRCDPISEHNRLYWYRQTLGQGPEFLTYFQNEAQLEKSRLLSDRFSAERPKGSFSTLEIQRTEQGDSAMYLCASSPLLGGNEKLFFGSGTQLSVL.

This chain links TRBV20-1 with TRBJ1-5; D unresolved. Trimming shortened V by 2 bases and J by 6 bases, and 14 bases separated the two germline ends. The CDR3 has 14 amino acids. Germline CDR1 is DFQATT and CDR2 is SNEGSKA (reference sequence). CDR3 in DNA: TGCAGTGCTAGACAAAGGGCGGGAGCTCAGCCCCAGCATTTT. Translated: CSARQRAGAQPQHF.

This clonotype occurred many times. CDR3 loop: CASSFRTGVNNEQFF. The CDR3 DNA reads as TGTGCCAGCAGCTTCAGGACAGGAGTCAACAATGAGCAGTTCTTC. The chain has TRBV11-2 and TRBJ2-1, with 7 bases lining up with TRBD1. Germline V lookup: CDR1 SGHAT, CDR2 FQNNGV. This CDR3 contains 15 residues. Trimming took 3 bases from V and 5 from J; bases not matched to a gene: 7. The full variable domain, its missing parts supplied by reference TRBV11-2 and TRBJ2-1, is EAGVAQSPRYKIIEKRQSVAFWCNPISGHATLYWYQQILGQGPKLLIQFQNNGVVDDSQLPKDRFSAERLKGVDSTLKIQPAKLEDSAVYLCASSFRTGVNNEQFFGPGTRLTVL.

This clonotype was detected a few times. The CDR3: CASSGGTGNEKLFF. CDR3 nucleotide sequence: TGCGCCAGCAGCGGGGGGACGGGTAATGAAAAACTGTTTTTT. The rearrangement links TRBV5-1 to TRBJ1-4; the D gene is possibly TRBD1 (5 bases). The CDR3 extends over 14 amino acids. Germline assignment: CDR1 SGHRS and CDR2 YFSETQ. V lost 4 bases to trimming and J lost 4 bases, with 11 bases between them.